These 17 T cell receptor beta chains were sequenced from one sample in a study of T cell clonotyping in hematopoietic cell transplantation. The time point denotes: recipient sample about 28 days before transplant, after cytoreduction. The data were produced by immunoSEQ multiplex PCR, yet TCRdb's version contains in-frame clones alone and is incomplete. The table includes fewer than 20,000 clones, around 93% detected once. Sequencing was performed on peripheral blood mononuclear cells, taken before stem cell transplant. These TCRs come from a young man with biphenotypic leukemia. Some clones in this sample may be carry-over from other donors' samples.

The chain combines TRBV27 with TRBJ2-5, with TRBD1 matching 9 bases. Germline-derived CDR1 and CDR2 are MNHEY and SMNVEV (reference sequence). The CDR3 contains 14 residues. Trimming removed 5 bases from V and 6 bases from J; junction bases left unmatched: 7. CDR3 DNA sequence: TGTGCCAGCAGTAAACAGGGGGCTGGGAAGACCCAGTACTTC. Amino acids: CASSKQGAGKTQYF.

The table lists this clone with a count of one. This chain uses TRBV7-8 with TRBJ2-4; 7 bases match TRBD1. Losses at the gene ends were 4 bases for V and 5 bases for J; bases not matched to a gene: 14. Germline values: CDR1 SGHVS, CDR2 FQNEAQ. The CDR3 runs to 17 residues. Here the CDR3 DNA reads TGTGCCAGCAGCTCGCGATATACAGGGGCATGGGAAAACATTCAGTACTTC. It yields the protein CASSSRYTGAWENIQYF. Combining the CDR3 with reference TRBV7-8 and TRBJ2-4 gives the whole variable domain GAGVSQSPRYKVAKRGQDVALRCDPISGHVSLFWYQQALGQGPEFLTYFQNEAQLDKSGLPSDRFFAERPEGSVSTLKIQRTQQEDSAVYLCASSSRYTGAWENIQYFGAGTRLSVL.

This clone was seen once. This sequence joins TRBV6-5 and TRBJ2-3, with TRBD1 matching over 10 bases. Germline CDR1 and CDR2: MNHEY and SVGAGI. This CDR3 is built from 15 residues. Unmatched junction bases numbered 6, after V lost 6 bases and J lost 3 bases. The CDR3 nucleotides are TGTGCCAGCAGAGAGACAGGGGGCTGGACAGATACGCAGTATTTT. The encoded protein is CASRETGGWTDTQYF.

The V gene is TRBV6-5, the J gene TRBJ2-2, with D possibly TRBD2 on 7 matching bases. Trimming took 4 bases from V and 5 from J, leaving 17 bases between them. The germline V gene has CDR1 MNHEY and CDR2 SVGAGI. CDR3 size: 16 residues. DNA for the CDR3: TGTGCCAGCAGTTCCCTCACCAGGGGAGGGACCGGGGAGCTGTTTTTT. Translated: CASSSLTRGGTGELFF.

The V gene is TRBV7-2, the J gene TRBJ1-2, with 9 bases aligning to TRBD1. The germline V gene encodes CDR1 SGHTA and CDR2 FQGNSA. This CDR3 is built from 13 residues. Losses at the gene ends were 7 bases for V and 5 bases for J; bases not matched to a gene: 5. The CDR3 here is CASMPGQGYGYTF. The CDR3, as DNA: TGTGCCAGCATGCCGGGACAGGGATATGGCTACACCTTC.

The V and J genes are TRBV19 and TRBJ1-1, with D possibly being TRBD1 (6 bases). The CDR3 loop spans 13 amino acids. Germline V gene data show CDR1 as LNHDA and CDR2 as SQIVND (reference sequence). V shed 5 bases and J shed 6 bases, with 13 bases lying between them. The CDR3 loop is CASSVSTGPEAFF. CDR3 DNA sequence: TGTGCCAGTAGTGTCTCGACAGGACCTGAAGCTTTCTTT.

The chain has TRBV4-2 and TRBJ2-5; D uncertain. Deletions cut 1 base from V and 4 bases from J, with 10 bases between. In germline, CDR1 is LGHNA, CDR2 YNFKEQ. The CDR3 loop spans 14 amino acids. The CDR3 loop reads CASSQGVGGETQYF. The DNA of the CDR3 is TGTGCCAGCAGCCAAGGAGTAGGTGGAGAGACCCAGTACTTC.

The V and J genes are TRBV5-1 and TRBJ1-6; D is uncertain. V was trimmed by 0 bases and J by 8 bases, leaving 6 bases between them. This CDR3 is 13 amino acids long. The germline V gene has CDR1 SGHRS and CDR2 YFSETQ. The CDR3 DNA follows: TGCGCCAGCAGCTTGGGCGGCGATTCACCCCTCCACTTT. Translation: CASSLGGDSPLHF.

V is TRBV25-1 and J is TRBJ2-7; TRBD1 matches 8 bases. J was trimmed by 5 bases and V by 3 bases; bases with no gene match: 6. This CDR3 is built from 14 residues. CDR1 and CDR2 from the germline V gene are MGHDK and SYGVNS. The CDR3 spells CASSDAGGDDEQYF. DNA for the CDR3: TGTGCCAGCAGTGACGCAGGGGGCGACGACGAGCAGTACTTC.

V usage is TRBV30 and J usage is TRBJ2-3; the D is unclear. The CDR3 has 13 amino acids. Trimming removed 4 bases from V and 2 bases from J, with 10 bases in between. The germline CDR1 and CDR2 sequences are GTSNPN and SVGIG (reference sequence). The CDR3 protein is CAWIHVSTDTQYF. DNA of the CDR3: TGTGCCTGGATTCACGTCTCCACAGATACGCAGTATTTT.

J is TRBJ2-7 and V is TRBV25-1, with D perhaps matching TRBD1 or TRBD2 (5 bases each). Per germline, CDR1 MGHDK and CDR2 SYGVNS. The CDR3 has 13 residues. The V gene lost 2 bases and the J gene lost 5 bases, with 10 bases spanning the gap. Here the CDR3 reads CASSEQLGDEQYF. CDR3 coding DNA: TGTGCCAGCAGTGAACAGCTGGGGGACGAGCAGTACTTC.

This chain joins TRBV30 and TRBJ1-2; 10 nucleotides match TRBD1. The CDR3 has 15 residues. The ends lost 2 bases at V and 3 bases at J; junction bases unmatched: 6. Germline V gene lookup returns CDR1 GTSNPN and CDR2 SVGIG (reference sequence). The CDR3 DNA follows: TGTGCCTGGAGTTGGGGTGGGACAGGGGACTATGGCTACACCTTC. This sequence encodes CAWSWGGTGDYGYTF.

V is TRBV9 and J is TRBJ2-5; D is perhaps TRBD1 (6 bases). This CDR3 contains 14 residues. CDR1 SGDLS and CDR2 YYNGEE come from the germline V gene. The ends were cut back, 3 bases at V and 5 bases at J, with 14 bases in the middle. The CDR3 bases are TGTGCCAGCAGCGCCGGGACAAGGCGTGAGACCCAGTACTTC. As protein: CASSAGTRRETQYF.

The chain uses TRBV6-6 and TRBJ2-5; D gene ambiguous. Germline V lookup: CDR1 MNHNY, CDR2 SVGAGI (reference sequence). This CDR3 is 12 amino acids long. The V end was cut by 6 bases, the J end by 4 bases, with 9 bases between. The CDR3 loop is CASRTPGETQYF. In DNA, the CDR3 is TGTGCCAGCAGGACTCCCGGAGAGACCCAGTACTTC.

This rearrangement joins TRBV28 to TRBJ1-2; no clear D gene. CDR1 and CDR2 from the germline V gene are MDHEN and SYDVKM. V was cut by 5 bases and J by 5 bases, with 9 bases left in between. This CDR3 contains 12 residues. CDR3 sequence (DNA): TGTGCCAGCAGTACGGCGGGTTATGGCTACACCTTC. Translated, it gives CASSTAGYGYTF.

This clone is medium-sized by share. For the CDR3, the DNA is TGTGCCAGCAGTGAGGGGGGAGACGCCGGGGAGCTGTTTTTT. Translated: CASSEGGDAGELFF. This chain joins TRBV6-4 and TRBJ2-2; tentatively, D is TRBD2 (6 bases). Trimming shortened V by 3 bases and J by 6 bases, and 11 bases separated the two germline ends. The length of the CDR3 is 14 residues. CDR1 is MRHNA and CDR2 is SNTAGT in the germline V gene.

V gene TRBV6-5 combines with J gene TRBJ2-3; D is tentatively TRBD1 or TRBD2 (5 bases each). The length of the CDR3 is 14 residues. V shed 6 bases and J shed 3 bases, with 13 bases lying between them. Germline lookup yields CDR1 MNHEY and CDR2 SVGAGI. As DNA, the CDR3 is TGTGCCAGCAGCCGGACTTCAGGGACAGATACGCAGTATTTT. This gives the protein CASSRTSGTDTQYF.